This record covers a single T cell receptor beta chain. Its target is unknown. These data originate in a study of cytomegalovirus exposure and HLA in healthy donors. The PCR made use of 60 Vbeta and 13 Jbeta primers. TCRdb keeps only in-frame clones here, not all; method: immunoSEQ multiplex PCR. The top ten clones hold approximately 2.1% of a sample with some 140,000 clones, less than 80% of them seen once. Although they were nominally healthy when sampled, donors likely had unrecorded immune exposures. Study findings and constraints: What a later analysis reportedly showed was that an Asian-associated ancestry cluster had fewer N-insertions than the 666-donor mean. Previous analysis showed most TCR beta V segments were productive about 87% or about 30% of the time. Some TCR beta chains (roughly 160 of them) were listed as cytomegalovirus-associated.

Germline V gives CDR1 SNHLY, CDR2 FYNNEI. V lost 6 bases to trimming and J lost 1 base, with 13 bases between them. This CDR3 region has 15 residues. The sequenced material came from PBMCs. This clonotype was sampled from a man aged 25 to 45 in good health and CMV-seronegative. The chain is built from TRBV2 and TRBJ1-5; tentative D call: TRBD1 (6 bases). CDR3 in DNA: TGTGCCAGCAGCCAAGAAGGGGGAAGCAATCAGCCCCAGCATTTT. Its translation: CASSQEGGSNQPQHF.